This T cell receptor (beta chain) was identified during a study of T cells in Graves' hyperthyroidism and ophthalmopathy. The CDR3 runs to 14 residues. Germline V gene sequence: CDR1 SGHTA, CDR2 FQGTGA. The J segment lost 5 bases and the V segment lost 5 bases, leaving 6 bases of the junction unmatched. TCR beta CDR3 region amplification was performed from RNA transcripts. First-round RT-PCR of the TCR CDR3 relied on the HTBI primer set. TCRdb processed the multiplex PCR reads anew with MiXCR; each CDR3 protein has one entry. The sample lists over 650,000 distinct CDR3 sequences; 45% were seen once. The sample was peripheral blood or thyroid tissue (not recorded which). This clonotype originated in an adult man with Graves' disease, either hyperthyroidism or ophthalmopathy (not recorded which). The rearrangement links TRBV7-3 to TRBJ1-1; TRBD1 matches 9 bases. DNA for the CDR3: TGTGCCAGCAGCCGCCGGACAGGGGCGACTGAAGCTTTCTTT. This translates into CASSRRTGATEAFF. The entire variable domain, with the rest obtained from reference TRBV7-3 and TRBJ1-1, is as follows: GAGVSQTPSNKVTEKGKYVELRCDPISGHTALYWYRQSLGQGPEFLIYFQGTGAADDSGLPNDRFFAVRPEGSVSTLKIQRTERGDSAVYLCASSRRTGATEAFFGQGTRLTVV.